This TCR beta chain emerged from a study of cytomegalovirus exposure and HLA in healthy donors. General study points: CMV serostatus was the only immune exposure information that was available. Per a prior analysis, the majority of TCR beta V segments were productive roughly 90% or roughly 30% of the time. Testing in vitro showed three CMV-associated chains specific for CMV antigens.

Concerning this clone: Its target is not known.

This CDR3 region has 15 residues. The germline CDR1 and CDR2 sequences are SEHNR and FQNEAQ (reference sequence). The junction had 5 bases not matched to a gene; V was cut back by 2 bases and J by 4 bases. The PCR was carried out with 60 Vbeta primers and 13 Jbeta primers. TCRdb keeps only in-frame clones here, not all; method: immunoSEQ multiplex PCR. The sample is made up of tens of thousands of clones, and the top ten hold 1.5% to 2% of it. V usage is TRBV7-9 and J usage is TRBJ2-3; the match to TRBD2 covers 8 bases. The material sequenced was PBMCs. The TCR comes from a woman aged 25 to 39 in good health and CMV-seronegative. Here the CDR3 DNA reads TGTGCCAGCAGCTTATCCAGCGGGGGTGCAGATACGCAGTATTTT. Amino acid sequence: CASSLSSGGADTQYF.